This T cell receptor beta chain was sequenced during a study of cytomegalovirus exposure and HLA in healthy donors. Broader study findings: In a later analysis, productive TCRs from donors in an Asian-associated ancestry cluster reportedly carried fewer N-insertions than the cohort mean.

This CDR3 has 16 residues. CDR1 and CDR2 from the germline V gene are LNHDA and SQIVND (reference sequence). Trimming cost V 4 bases and J 4 bases, with 19 bases left between them. A multiplex PCR was run with 60 Vbeta primers and 13 Jbeta primers. Sequenced by immunoSEQ multiplex PCR; TCRdb stores in-frame clones only, minus some. This table holds around 210,000 clones, roughly 78% found once. Notes on this clone: Its specificity is not known.

The clonotype was recovered from a boy younger than 18 in good health and CMV-seronegative. The chain joins TRBV19 to TRBJ1-1; tentatively, D is TRBD1 (6 bases). The sequenced sample consisted of PBMCs. This chain's CDR3 is CASSTSGHPTGTEAFF. The CDR3, as DNA: TGTGCCAGTAGTACCTCGGGACACCCGACGGGCACTGAAGCTTTCTTT.